This T cell receptor (beta chain) was identified during a study of post-analysis software for immune sequencing data. Study details: Patients with relapsing-remitting, secondary progressive and progressive-relapsing multiple sclerosis courses were all represented. Whole-study findings and limits: Patients showed TRBV5-6, TRBV5-1 and TRBV20-1 among a handful of TRBV segments more frequent than in controls. Strong same-batch co-clustering of samples appeared with F measure clustering. In multiple sclerosis, normalized Chao1 diversity was significantly below that of controls.

Comments on this clonotype: No antigen is known for it.

Unique-molecular-identifier-tagged TCR beta cDNA libraries were used. There were about 0.85 to 11 million T cells, and 480,000 or so cDNA molecules came from them. MiXCR was run by TCRdb on the PCR reads, yielding one entry per CDR3 protein. The data contain roughly 800,000 distinct CDR3 sequences, 46% of them singletons. Germline CDR1 is MGHDK and CDR2 is SYGVNS. This CDR3 spans 14 amino acids. V was cut by 6 bases and J by 5 bases, with 16 bases left in between. The genes are TRBV25-1 and TRBJ2-5, with TRBD1 as a possible D gene (6 bases). The TCR sequence derives from a girl aged 5-17 years with multiple sclerosis. The sample taken for sequencing was blood. For the CDR3, the DNA is TGTGCCAGCAGGAGCCTAACAGGGTGGGAGACCCAGTACTTC. Its translation is CASRSLTGWETQYF.